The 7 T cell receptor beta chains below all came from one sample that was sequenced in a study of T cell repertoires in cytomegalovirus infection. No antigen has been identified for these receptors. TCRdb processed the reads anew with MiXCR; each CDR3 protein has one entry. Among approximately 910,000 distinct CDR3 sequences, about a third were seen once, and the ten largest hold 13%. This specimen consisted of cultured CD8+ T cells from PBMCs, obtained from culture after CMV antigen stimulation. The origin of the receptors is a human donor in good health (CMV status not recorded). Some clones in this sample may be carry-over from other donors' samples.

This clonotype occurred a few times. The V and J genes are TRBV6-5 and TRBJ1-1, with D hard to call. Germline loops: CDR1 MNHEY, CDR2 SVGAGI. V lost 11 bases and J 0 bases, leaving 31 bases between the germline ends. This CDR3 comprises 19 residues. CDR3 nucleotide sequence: TGTGCCGCTAGTTGGGCAGATAGAGTTCTAGGGTGGATGAACACTGAAGCTTTCTTT. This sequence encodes CAASWADRVLGWMNTEAFF.

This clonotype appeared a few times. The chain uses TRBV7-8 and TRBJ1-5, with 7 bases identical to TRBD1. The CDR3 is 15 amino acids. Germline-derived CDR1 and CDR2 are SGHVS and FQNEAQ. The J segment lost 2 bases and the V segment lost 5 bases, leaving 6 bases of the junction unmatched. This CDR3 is CASSDRVVGNQPQHF. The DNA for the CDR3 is TGTGCCAGCAGCGACAGGGTAGTGGGCAATCAGCCCCAGCATTTT.

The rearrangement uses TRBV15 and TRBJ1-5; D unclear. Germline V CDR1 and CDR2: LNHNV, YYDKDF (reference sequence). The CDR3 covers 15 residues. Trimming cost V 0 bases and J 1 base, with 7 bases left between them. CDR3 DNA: TGTGCCACCAGCAGAGATGGAGGGAGCAATCAGCCCCAGCATTTT. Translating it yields CATSRDGGSNQPQHF.

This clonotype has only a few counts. CDR3 DNA sequence: TGTGCCAGCACTACGGGGGGGGAAAGGCAGTTCTTC. Translated: CASTTGGERQFF. V is TRBV6-2 or TRBV6-3 and J is TRBJ2-1; TRBD2 matches 8 bases. This CDR3 has 12 amino acids. Germline-derived CDR1 and CDR2 are MNHEY and SVGEGT. J lost 12 bases, V lost 7 bases, and 8 bases had no gene match.

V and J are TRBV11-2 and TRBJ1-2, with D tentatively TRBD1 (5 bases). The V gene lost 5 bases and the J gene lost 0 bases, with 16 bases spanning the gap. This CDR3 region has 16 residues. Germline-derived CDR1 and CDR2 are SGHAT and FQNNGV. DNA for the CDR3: TGTGCCAGCAGCCCCGAGACCCAGGGAGCTAACTATGGCTACACCTTC. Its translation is CASSPETQGANYGYTF.

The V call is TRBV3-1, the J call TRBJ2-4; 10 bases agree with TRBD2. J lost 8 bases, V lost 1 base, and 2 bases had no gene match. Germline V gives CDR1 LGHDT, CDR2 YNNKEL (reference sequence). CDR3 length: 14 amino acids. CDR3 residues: CASSQGLAGDIQYF. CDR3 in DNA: TGTGCCAGCAGCCAAGGGCTAGCGGGGGACATTCAGTACTTC.

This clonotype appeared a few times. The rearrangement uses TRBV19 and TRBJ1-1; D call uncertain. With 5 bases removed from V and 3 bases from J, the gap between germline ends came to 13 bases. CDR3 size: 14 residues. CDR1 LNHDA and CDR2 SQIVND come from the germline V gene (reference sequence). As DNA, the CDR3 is TGTGCCAGTAGTGCCAGGAGAAGGGACACTGAAGCTTTCTTT. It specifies CASSARRRDTEAFF.